The T cell receptor beta chain described here comes from a study of control samples from healthy donors and cancer patients. In germline, CDR1 is SGHRS, CDR2 YFSETQ. The ends were cut back, 6 bases at V and 6 bases at J, with 7 bases in the middle. The CDR3 is 11 residues long. Data came from immunoSEQ multiplex PCR; TCRdb stores just in-frame clones and leaves some out. The repertoire holds some 150,000 clones, with 96% as singletons. The V gene is TRBV5-1, the J gene TRBJ2-1; D remains ambiguous. Specimen: blood. The clonotype was recovered from a woman in her twenties or thirties in good health. The CDR3 reads CASMRGNEQFF. The CDR3 DNA reads as TGCGCCAGCATGAGAGGCAATGAGCAGTTCTTC.